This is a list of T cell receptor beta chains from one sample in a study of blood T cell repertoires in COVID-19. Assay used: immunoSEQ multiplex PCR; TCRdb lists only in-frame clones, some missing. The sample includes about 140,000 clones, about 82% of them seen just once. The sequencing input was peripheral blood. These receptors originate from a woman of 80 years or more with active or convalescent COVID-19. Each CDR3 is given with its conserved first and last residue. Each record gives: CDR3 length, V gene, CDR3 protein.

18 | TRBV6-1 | CASSDRQISERSNQPQHF
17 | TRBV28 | CASSLRGGQTFNYGYTF
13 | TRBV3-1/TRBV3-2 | CASSTQGDYGYTF
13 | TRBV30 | CAWSQGGKYGYTF
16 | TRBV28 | CASSDTVGQGNPGYTF
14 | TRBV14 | CASSRSPTGAEQFF
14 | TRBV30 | CAWSPGRGRTEAFF
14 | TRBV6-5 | CASSPSGTAYEQYF
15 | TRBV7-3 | CASSQTSGGAETQYF
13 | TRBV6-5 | CASSRLGGDGYTF
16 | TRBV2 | CASSEARGSLAYEQFF
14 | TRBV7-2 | CASRGQGVGGELFF
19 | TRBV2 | CASSEGGGLPKILADTQYF
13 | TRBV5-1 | CASSPKGGDTQYF
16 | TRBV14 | CASSSHRQASGNTIYF
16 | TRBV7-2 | CASSPRLGGMNTEAFF
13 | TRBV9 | CASSRTLQETQYF
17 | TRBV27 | CASSPWTGGGSYTEAFF
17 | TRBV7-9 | CASSLTQGRSGANVLTF
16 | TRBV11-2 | CASSSAVGRINYGYTF
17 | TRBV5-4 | CASSLEAGRTNTGELFF
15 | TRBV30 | CAWSVQNRANSPLHF
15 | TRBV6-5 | CASIFTRTGVYGYTF
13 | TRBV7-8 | CASSEDRGRGYTF
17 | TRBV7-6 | CASSKGLAGGPEDTQYF
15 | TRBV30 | CAWTSQGGRADTQYF
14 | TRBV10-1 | CASSEGDRVYGYTF
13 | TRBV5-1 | CASSLQGVDGYTF
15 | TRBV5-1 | CASSPAGQVTGELFF
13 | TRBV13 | CASTQTDGEKLFF
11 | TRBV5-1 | CASSPIETQYF
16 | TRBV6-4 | CASSESSGSFIETQYF
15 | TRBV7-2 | CASSSLTGTGHGYTF
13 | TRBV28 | CASKPGGNQPQHF
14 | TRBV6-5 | CAGARGVSSYEQYF
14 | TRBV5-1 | CASSLPTGSGELFF
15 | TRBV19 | CASLAGGHISNEQFF
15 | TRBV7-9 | CASSRSSGTTGELFF
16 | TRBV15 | CATSSKRGLNTGELFF
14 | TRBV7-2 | CASSSSGGNGELFF
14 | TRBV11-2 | CASSRTSGSYEQYF
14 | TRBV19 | CASGTSGFGDTQYF
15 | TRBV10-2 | CASRVLAGGTDTQYF
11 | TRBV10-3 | CATTGTYEQYF
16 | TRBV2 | CASRRTSGGARETQYF
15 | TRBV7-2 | CASSSSPRGNSPLHF
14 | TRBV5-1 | CASSPTPPNYGYTF
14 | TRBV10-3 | CAIKGDRESYEQYF